This T cell receptor (beta chain) was recovered during a study of blood T cell repertoires in COVID-19. Across the whole study: The United States, Italy and Spain were the sources of the acute and convalescent COVID-19 samples. Nucleic acid was either cDNA or gDNA, and it came from T cells, B-cell-depleted T cells, or PBMCs.

Study members were between roughly 18 and 89 years old and lived in fewer than 30 US regions. V lost 3 bases and J lost 2; bases outside the gene matches: 9. Germline CDR1 and CDR2: KGHDR and SFDVKD. The CDR3 length is 17 residues. TCRdb keeps only in-frame clones here, not all; method: immunoSEQ multiplex PCR. Of some 200,000 clones in the sample, approximately 86% were seen once. The sample holds a few counts of this clone. The sample consisted of PBMCs or T cells enriched from blood (not recorded which). This sequence was found in a young woman who had recovered from COVID-19. The V and J genes are TRBV24-1 and TRBJ2-7; 10 nucleotides match TRBD1. The CDR3 coding sequence is TGTGCCACCAGTGATCCGGGGACAGGGGATTCCCCCTACGAGCAGTACTTC. It specifies CATSDPGTGDSPYEQYF.